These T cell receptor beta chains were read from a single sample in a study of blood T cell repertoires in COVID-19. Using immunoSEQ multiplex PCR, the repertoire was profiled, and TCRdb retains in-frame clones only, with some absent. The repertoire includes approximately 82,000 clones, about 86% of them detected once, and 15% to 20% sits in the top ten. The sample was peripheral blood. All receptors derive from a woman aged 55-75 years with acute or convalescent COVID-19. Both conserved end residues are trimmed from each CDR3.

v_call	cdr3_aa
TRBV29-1	SVVTGADTIY
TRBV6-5	ASSRTLGDGYT
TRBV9	ASSSGQGTEAF
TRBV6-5	ASSYSRQPNQPQH
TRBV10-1	ARTGLYGYT
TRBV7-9	ASSSPGHQNSPLH
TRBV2	ASSEYINTEAF
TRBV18	ASSPRENTEAF
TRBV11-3	ASSLVEGEQY
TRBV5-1	ASSRPGQYDEQY
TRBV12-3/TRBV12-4	ASSQQLNYGYT
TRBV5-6	ASSLRLAGGFKYNEQF
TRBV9	ASSASTPTGTGIEKLF
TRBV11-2	ASSPQGGTGAYEQY
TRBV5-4	ASSGGTGVNYGYT
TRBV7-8	ASSLQGWDTEAF
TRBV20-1	SARDLAFYT
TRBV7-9	ASSSGTGIYEQY
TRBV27	ASNPQGSVGYGYT
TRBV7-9	ASSLKSGNQPQH
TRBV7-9	ASSSQGTANTEAF
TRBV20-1	SASLTTGLVEPQH
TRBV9	ASSVTGNNSPLH
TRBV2	ASSVTGGGYT
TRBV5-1	ASSLVPADTEAF
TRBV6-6	ASSYEAGEDTQY
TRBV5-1	ASSSFPGQNTEAF
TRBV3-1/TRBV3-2	ASSRTGGGTEAF
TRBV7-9	ASSSPAGITGELF
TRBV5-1	ASSFGGTPQETQY
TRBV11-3	ASSLTPSSGGSYEQY